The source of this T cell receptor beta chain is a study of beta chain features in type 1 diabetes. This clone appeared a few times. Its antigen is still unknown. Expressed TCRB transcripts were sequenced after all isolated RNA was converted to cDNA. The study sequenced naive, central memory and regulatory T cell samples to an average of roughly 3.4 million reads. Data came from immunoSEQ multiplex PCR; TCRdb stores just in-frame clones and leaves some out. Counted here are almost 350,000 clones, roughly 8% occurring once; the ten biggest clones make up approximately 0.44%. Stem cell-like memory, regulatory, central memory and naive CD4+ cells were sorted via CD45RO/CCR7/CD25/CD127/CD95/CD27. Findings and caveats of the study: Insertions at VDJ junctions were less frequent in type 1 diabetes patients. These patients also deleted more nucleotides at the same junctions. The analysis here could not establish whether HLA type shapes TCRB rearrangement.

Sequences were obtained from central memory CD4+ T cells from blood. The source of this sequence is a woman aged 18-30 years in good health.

The CDR3 sequence is CASSLVVVRETQYF. The CDR3, as DNA: TGTGCCAGCAGCCTAGTTGTGGTCCGGGAGACCCAGTACTTC. The genes are TRBV7-2 and TRBJ2-5, with D unresolved. Trimming pared 5 bases from V and 5 bases from J, leaving 15 bases between. Per germline, CDR1 SGHTA and CDR2 FQGNSA. This CDR3 comprises 14 residues.